This passage covers 24 T cell receptor beta chains from one sample sequenced in a study of control samples from healthy donors and cancer patients. Generated by immunoSEQ multiplex PCR, the TCRdb table keeps only in-frame clones and is missing some. The top ten hold just over 1% of the sample, which has fewer than 200,000 clones, around 96% seen once. Material: blood. The receptors originated from a woman aged 25 to 39 in good health.

The gene calls are TRBV9 and TRBJ1-2; D is uncertain. The CDR3 is made up of 13 amino acids. Trimming stripped 2 bases from V and 4 bases from J, with 9 bases between. Germline assignment: CDR1 SGDLS and CDR2 YYNGEE. CDR3 in DNA: TGTGCCAGCAGCGTTGGGGTCAGCTATGGCTACACCTTC. Amino acids: CASSVGVSYGYTF.

This chain connects TRBV4-1 to TRBJ2-1; no definite D call. The CDR3 is 15 amino acids. Trimming shortened V by 3 bases and J by 9 bases, and 18 bases separated the two germline ends. Germline loops: CDR1 MGHRA, CDR2 YSYEKL. The CDR3 region is CASSHLRVGSGEQFF. The CDR3 coding sequence is TGCGCCAGCAGCCACCTCCGGGTGGGTTCGGGTGAGCAGTTCTTC.

This rearrangement joins TRBV6-6 to TRBJ1-5; D is possibly TRBD1 (6 bases). This CDR3 is built from 16 residues. CDR1 is MNHNY, CDR2 SVGAGI, per germline (reference sequence). The V end was cut by 5 bases, the J end by 2 bases, with 16 bases between. CDR3 bases: TGTGCCAGCAGTCGAACCGGGGACAAGGGCAATCAGCCCCAGCATTTT. As protein: CASSRTGDKGNQPQHF.

The genes are TRBV10-3 and TRBJ2-3; the D gene is possibly TRBD2 (7 bases). V was trimmed by 0 bases and J by 3 bases, leaving 13 bases between them. This CDR3 contains 16 residues. Germline lookup yields CDR1 ENHRY and CDR2 SYGVKD. DNA of the CDR3: TGTGCCATCAGTGAGTCGTCGGGGGGCGAAACAGATACGCAGTATTTT. This translates into CAISESSGGETDTQYF.

V gene TRBV7-9 combines with J gene TRBJ2-7, with 8 bases that match TRBD2. Germline CDR1 is SEHNR and CDR2 is FQNEAQ (reference sequence). The CDR3 extends over 13 amino acids. After removal of 0 bases from V and 6 bases from J, the junction contained 1 base not matched to a gene. The CDR3 DNA reads as TGTGCCAGCAGCTTAGCCGCGGGAGGCGAGCAGTACTTC. Amino acids: CASSLAAGGEQYF. Full variable domain (rest looked up from reference TRBV7-9 and TRBJ2-7): DTGVSQNPRHKITKRGQNVTFRCDPISEHNRLYWYRQTLGQGPEFLTYFQNEAQLEKSRLLSDRFSAERPKGSFSTLEIQRTEQGDSAMYLCASSLAAGGEQYFGPGTRLTVT.

The chain recombines TRBV27 with TRBJ1-4; weak D call: TRBD1 (6 bases). CDR1 MNHEY and CDR2 SMNVEV come from the germline V gene (reference sequence). Trimming left V 6 bases short and J 8 bases short, with 22 bases between. This CDR3 has 16 amino acids. The CDR3 region is CASSQQPGAAREKLFF. The CDR3 nucleotides are TGTGCCAGCAGCCAACAACCAGGGGCAGCAAGGGAAAAACTGTTTTTT.

V and J are TRBV7-9 and TRBJ1-4; 7 nucleotides line up with TRBD1. The length of the CDR3 is 15 residues. The J segment lost 7 bases and the V segment lost 1 base, leaving 6 bases of the junction unmatched. Looked up from germline, CDR1 is SEHNR and CDR2 is FQNEAQ (reference sequence). CDR3 sequence reads: CASSLVLGGSEKLFF. CDR3 coding DNA: TGTGCCAGCAGCTTAGTATTAGGGGGCAGTGAAAAACTGTTTTTT.

The chain is built from TRBV5-1 and TRBJ2-7; D is possibly TRBD2 (6 bases). Germline V gives CDR1 SGHRS, CDR2 YFSETQ. This CDR3 region has 15 residues. Between the trimmed V and J ends, which lost 4 bases and 1 base, there was a span of 15 bases. The DNA for the CDR3 is TGCGCCAGCAGCCGCCTGGGGGGAGATTCCTACGAGCAGTACTTC. This encodes CASSRLGGDSYEQYF.

The rearrangement links TRBV6-1 to TRBJ2-7; 7 bases map to TRBD1. In germline, CDR1 is MNHNS, CDR2 SASEGT. The V segment lost 2 bases and the J segment 0 bases; nucleotides outside the gene matches: 7. CDR3 length equals 16 residues. In DNA, the CDR3 is TGTGCCAGCAGTGAATTTTGGGACAGAGCCTCCTACGAGCAGTACTTC. Encoded protein: CASSEFWDRASYEQYF.

The chain couples TRBV28 to TRBJ2-2; no definite D call. Trimming pared 1 base from V and 8 bases from J, leaving 11 bases between. CDR1 and CDR2 from the germline V gene are MDHEN and SYDVKM. The CDR3 runs to 14 residues. The CDR3 DNA reads as TGTGCCAGCAGTTTATCGGCGGCCCAGGGGGAGCTGTTTTTT. Its translation: CASSLSAAQGELFF. Based on the CDR3 plus reference TRBV28 and TRBJ2-2, the full variable domain is DVKVTQSSRYLVKRTGEKVFLECVQDMDHENMFWYRQDPGLGLRLIYFSYDVKMKEKGDIPEGYSVSREKKERFSLILESASTNQTSMYLCASSLSAAQGELFFGEGSRLTVL.

The rearrangement joins TRBV6-5 to TRBJ1-2; TRBD1 agrees at 7 bases. Germline lookup yields CDR1 MNHEY and CDR2 SVGAGI. Trimming cost V 5 bases and J 4 bases; bases outside gene matches: 4. The CDR3 runs 13 residues. The CDR3 DNA follows: TGTGCCAGCAGTATTGGACAGGCCTATGGCTACACCTTC. Protein sequence: CASSIGQAYGYTF.

The chain has TRBV28 and TRBJ1-6; a possible D gene is TRBD1 (5 bases). Per the germline V gene, CDR1 is MDHEN and CDR2 is SYDVKM. V lost 5 bases and J 9 bases, leaving 14 bases between the germline ends. The CDR3 extends over 14 amino acids. The CDR3 spells CASSVTGTGSPLHF. The CDR3 bases are TGTGCCAGCAGTGTCACAGGTACCGGTTCACCCCTCCACTTT.

This clone was detected once. This chain links TRBV29-1 with TRBJ1-2, with 8 bases fitting TRBD1. The J segment lost 7 bases and the V segment lost 7 bases, leaving 14 bases of the junction unmatched. Germline values: CDR1 SQVTM, CDR2 ANQGSEA. This CDR3 is built from 14 residues. CDR3 protein: CSAYRQDRDRGYTF. CDR3 DNA: TGCAGCGCCTACCGACAGGACAGGGATCGTGGCTACACCTTC.

This chain joins TRBV9 and TRBJ1-2; D gene unclear. Germline CDR1 SGDLS, CDR2 YYNGEE. The CDR3 runs to 13 residues. Trimming cost V 6 bases and J 4 bases, with 13 bases left between them. CDR3 protein: CASTVWGGYGYTF. CDR3 coding DNA: TGTGCCAGCACCGTGTGGGGAGGCTATGGCTACACCTTC.

V gene TRBV7-9 combines with J gene TRBJ2-5, with TRBD2 identical over 7 bases. The ends lost 3 bases at V and 2 bases at J; junction bases unmatched: 3. This CDR3 is 14 amino acids long. Germline assignment: CDR1 SEHNR and CDR2 FQNEAQ (reference sequence). The CDR3 protein is CASSLGGIQETQYF. In DNA form, the CDR3 reads TGTGCCAGCAGCTTGGGGGGGATACAAGAGACCCAGTACTTC.

This rearrangement joins TRBV6-1 to TRBJ2-5; D is uncertain. The germline V and J ends were trimmed by 6 bases and 5 bases, with 13 bases remaining between them. Germline assignment: CDR1 MNHNS and CDR2 SASEGT. CDR3 length equals 13 residues. The DNA of the CDR3 is TGTGCCAGCAGCCCCGCCGCAATTGAGACCCAGTACTTC. Protein sequence: CASSPAAIETQYF.

The chain joins TRBV24-1 to TRBJ2-2; 11 positions match TRBD2. Germline trimming cut 7 bases from V and 6 bases from J; bases unmatched to any gene: 6. The CDR3 is 15 amino acids. Germline loops: CDR1 KGHDR, CDR2 SFDVKD. The CDR3 sequence: CATSPGLAVPGELFF. The CDR3 region has the DNA TGTGCCACCAGCCCGGGACTAGCGGTCCCCGGGGAGCTGTTTTTT.

The V gene is TRBV14, the J gene TRBJ2-5; no definite D call. With 4 bases removed from V and 7 bases from J, the gap between germline ends came to 19 bases. The length of the CDR3 is 15 residues. Germline V lookup: CDR1 SGHDN, CDR2 FVKESK. DNA for the CDR3: TGTGCCAGCAGCCCTTTTACGGGTGTCATTTGGACCCAGTACTTC. It specifies CASSPFTGVIWTQYF.

The chain combines TRBV9 with TRBJ1-1, with 8 bases aligning to TRBD1. The CDR3 is made up of 14 amino acids. With 1 base clipped from V and 4 bases from J, the junction kept 3 bases outside the gene matches. From germline, CDR1 is SGDLS and CDR2 YYNGEE. This chain's CDR3 is CASSVQGAATEAFF. The CDR3 coding sequence is TGTGCCAGCAGCGTACAGGGGGCGGCCACTGAAGCTTTCTTT.

The chain uses TRBV30 and TRBJ2-2; D is possibly TRBD2 (6 bases). The CDR3 contains 14 residues. Trimming removed 0 bases at V and 5 bases at J, with 10 bases between. The germline V gene encodes CDR1 GTSNPN and CDR2 SVGIG (reference sequence). CDR3 loop: CAWSVQGRTGELFF. The CDR3 DNA reads TGTGCCTGGAGTGTACAAGGGAGGACCGGGGAGCTGTTTTTT.

The rearrangement links TRBV30 to TRBJ2-3; tentatively, D is TRBD1 or TRBD2 (5 bases each). V dropped 2 bases and J dropped 2 bases, with 8 bases sitting between them. This CDR3 contains 13 residues. CDR1 and CDR2 (germline): GTSNPN, SVGIG (reference sequence). This CDR3 is CAWSPGTTDTQYF. CDR3 DNA: TGTGCCTGGAGTCCCGGGACCACAGATACGCAGTATTTT.

V and J are TRBV2 and TRBJ2-1; a possible D gene is TRBD2 (6 bases). CDR3 length: 13 amino acids. Germline CDR1 reads SNHLY; CDR2 reads FYNNEI. V was pared by 5 bases and J by 5 bases, with 10 bases between. The CDR3 nucleotides are TGTGCCAGCAGTTGGAGGGGTAACAATGAGCAGTTCTTC. The encoded protein is CASSWRGNNEQFF.

The V call is TRBV18, the J call TRBJ2-1, with 12 bases fitting TRBD2. CDR1 and CDR2 from the germline V gene are KGHSH and LQKENI. This CDR3 comprises 17 residues. The V segment lost 1 base and the J segment 4 bases; nucleotides outside the gene matches: 5. The CDR3: CASSPQLAGGSYNEQFF. The DNA of the CDR3 is TGTGCCAGCTCACCACAACTAGCGGGAGGTTCTTACAATGAGCAGTTCTTC.

The rearrangement uses TRBV19 and TRBJ1-2, with D unclear. The CDR3 spans 14 residues. Germline V gene sequence: CDR1 LNHDA, CDR2 SQIVND (reference sequence). Trimming shortened V by 4 bases and J by 5 bases, and 14 bases separated the two germline ends. The CDR3 nucleotides read TGTGCCAGTAGTACCCCGGAGAGGGATTATGGCTACACCTTC. As protein: CASSTPERDYGYTF.